This TCR beta chain stems from a study of cytomegalovirus exposure and HLA in healthy donors (dated by TCRdb to the late 2010s). Broadly, across the study: A later analysis indicated that the roughly 130 validation repertoires were generated on the platform also employed for the 700 or so repertoires of the first cohort. The study aimed to test whether signatures of past pathogen exposure could be identified by cataloging public T cell receptors. A separate validation cohort of over a hundred different subjects was used in addition to the roughly 670-subject first cohort. To predict cytomegalovirus infection status, the study combined high-throughput TCR immunosequencing, statistical association of individual TCRs with disease status, and machine learning.

The CDR3 sequence holds 15 residues, the cysteine and phenylalanine included. The read is trimmed to its CDR3 DNA, 45 bases read in frame from base 1. The germline V gene (reference sequence) gives CDR1 as SEHNR and CDR2 as FQNEAQ. V is reduced by 1 base and J by 0 bases, leaving a spacing of 9 bases between them. For this clone: This receptor's antigen is unknown. No base qualities exist here, and no much larger clone lies one base off it.

Library generation was performed with the immunoSEQ multiplex PCR assay. As for the original processing: A statistical classification framework was built for diagnosing cytomegalovirus status from the catalog of TCR beta chain sequences. TCRdb provides this immuneACCESS table in a form limited to in-frame rearrangements. Some clones are lacking; in checked studies, under half of them reflect an unresolved V gene, and why the rest are absent is not known. V, J and clone size derive from that table, while D and trimming were established from the DNA sequence. The table for this sample lists 55,000 to 80,000 clones; 95% of them were counted only once. Of the sample, around 7% falls within the top ten clones. The donors were included in the validation cohort of around 120 subjects, a group kept apart from the roughly 670-subject first cohort. Overall study outcomes, separate from this receptor: The authors suggested that the approach could potentially be extended to other disease states and immunological phenotypes. Most TCR sequences were observed very rarely across donors, whereas some public TCRs were present in many individuals. The study gave a list of 150 to 200 TCR beta chains associated with cytomegalovirus. The validation cohort had no HLA typing available for a later analysis, so co-occurrence within that cohort was assessed over all 120 or so repertoires. Subsequent analysis determined that TCRs grouped into clusters in the first cohort also showed a tendency toward co-occurrence across the 120 or so validation repertoires, and roughly 94% of cluster scores exceeded 0. Three of the identified cytomegalovirus-associated TCR beta chains were confirmed in vitro to be specific for cytomegalovirus antigens. Cytomegalovirus status was reported to be diagnosed by the classifier with high specificity and sensitivity in both the original and validation cohorts.

Material for sequencing was PBMCs. The origin of this receptor is a woman aged 18-29 years in good health and CMV-seropositive. Rearrangement joined TRBV7-9 to TRBJ1-1; confidence is insufficient to name the D gene. The nucleotide sequence reads as follows: TGTGCCAGCAGCTTAGGAGGAGGGATGAACACTGAAGCTTTCTTT. Its protein product is CASSLGGGMNTEAFF.